The next 12 T cell receptor beta chains were all read from a single sample in a study of OX40 agonist ivuxolimab in advanced cancers. TCRdb's table, derived via immunoSEQ multiplex PCR, lists solely in-frame clones and lacks some. Here the sample spans around 120,000 clones, around 87% being singletons. The material sequenced was CD4+ or CD8+ T cells sorted from blood, taken in a trial of the OX40 agonist ivuxolimab. Receptor source: an adult with an advanced solid tumor such as melanoma, head and neck, liver or kidney cancer.

The chain uses TRBV4-2 and TRBJ1-5; D not certain. CDR1 is LGHNA, CDR2 YNFKEQ, per germline. This CDR3 is built from 16 residues. The germline V and J ends were trimmed by 0 bases and 5 bases, with 14 bases remaining between them. The CDR3: CASSQEATQSYQPQHF. CDR3 nucleotide sequence: TGTGCCAGCAGCCAAGAGGCCACCCAGAGTTATCAGCCCCAGCATTTT.

The V gene is TRBV7-2, the J gene TRBJ2-2, with 8 bases aligning to TRBD1. J gave up 4 bases and V 5 bases, and 9 bases lay outside the gene matches. Germline V gene lookup returns CDR1 SGHTA and CDR2 FQGNSA. The CDR3 consists of 16 residues. The CDR3 spells CASSPPGGASTGELFF. The DNA of the CDR3 is TGTGCCAGCAGCCCACCAGGGGGCGCGTCCACCGGGGAGCTGTTTTTT.

The J gene is TRBJ2-4, the V gene TRBV15; 11 bases map to TRBD1. The J segment lost 7 bases and the V segment lost 2 bases, leaving 4 bases of the junction unmatched. Germline-derived CDR1 and CDR2 are LNHNV and YYDKDF (reference sequence). CDR3 size: 15 residues. This CDR3 reads CATSRSGQGANIQYF. The DNA of the CDR3 is TGTGCCACCAGCAGATCTGGACAGGGGGCGAACATTCAGTACTTC.

The chain combines TRBV6-5 with TRBJ1-5, with D tentatively TRBD1 (5 bases). CDR1 and CDR2 from the germline V gene are MNHEY and SVGAGI. Trimming shortened V by 2 bases and J by 3 bases, and 5 bases separated the two germline ends. There are 13 residues in the CDR3. In DNA form, the CDR3 reads TGTGCCAGCAGTTACGGACACAATCAGCCCCAGCATTTT. It encodes CASSYGHNQPQHF.

This sequence joins TRBV2 and TRBJ1-3; 8 nucleotides match TRBD1. The trim removed 6 bases at V and 0 bases at J, leaving 7 bases unmatched. From germline, CDR1 is SNHLY and CDR2 FYNNEI. The CDR3 is 16 amino acids. CDR3 residues: CASSDRGQVSGNTIYF. In nucleotides, the CDR3 is TGTGCCAGCAGCGACAGGGGCCAGGTCTCTGGAAACACCATATATTTT.

The chain links TRBV5-1 to TRBJ1-2; TRBD1 is a possible D gene (5 bases). V was trimmed by 0 bases and J by 5 bases, leaving 11 bases between them. This CDR3 is 14 amino acids long. Germline V gene sequence: CDR1 SGHRS, CDR2 YFSETQ. The CDR3 region has the DNA TGCGCCAGCAGCTTGGCAGGGACCCTTTATGGCTACACCTTC. This gives the protein CASSLAGTLYGYTF. The whole variable domain, remainder taken from reference TRBV5-1 and TRBJ1-2, is KAGVTQTPRYLIKTRGQQVTLSCSPISGHRSVSWYQQTPGQGLQFLFEYFSETQRNKGNFPGRFSGRQFSNSRSEMNVSTLELGDSALYLCASSLAGTLYGYTFGSGTRLTVV.

The rearrangement joins TRBV9 to TRBJ1-1, with no clear D. Looked up from germline, CDR1 is SGDLS and CDR2 is YYNGEE. CDR3 length: 12 residues. V lost 2 bases to trimming and J lost 9 bases, with 11 bases between them. The CDR3, as DNA: TGTGCCAGCAGCGTTCCAGCCGACAAAGCTTTCTTT. This sequence encodes CASSVPADKAFF.

V and J are TRBV6-4 and TRBJ2-1, with 9 bases aligning to TRBD1. In germline, CDR1 is MRHNA, CDR2 SNTAGT. Losses at the gene ends were 7 bases for V and 3 bases for J; bases not matched to a gene: 13. The CDR3 runs to 17 residues. CDR3 sequence (DNA): TGTGCCAGCATTATCCGGGACAGGGTAAAGGGCTACAATGAGCAGTTCTTC. It is translated as CASIIRDRVKGYNEQFF.

V is TRBV5-1 and J is TRBJ2-5; D gene unclear. V was cut by 10 bases and J by 1 base, with 17 bases left in between. The germline V gene encodes CDR1 SGHRS and CDR2 YFSETQ. The CDR3 has 14 residues. As DNA, the CDR3 is TGCGCCTCAGCCCCACTGGGGTCCCAAGAGACCCAGTACTTC. This translates into CASAPLGSQETQYF.

The V call is TRBV28, the J call TRBJ2-1; D is uncertain. The CDR3 is made up of 15 amino acids. Trimming took 3 bases from V and 1 from J, leaving 10 bases between them. Germline-derived CDR1 and CDR2 are MDHEN and SYDVKM. Here the CDR3 reads CASSLAPVSYNEQFF. CDR3 in DNA: TGTGCCAGCAGTTTGGCACCTGTGTCCTACAATGAGCAGTTCTTC.

The V and J genes are TRBV27 and TRBJ2-5; weak D call: TRBD2 (6 bases). V shed 0 bases and J shed 4 bases, with 15 bases lying between them. CDR3 length equals 16 residues. Germline CDR1 MNHEY, CDR2 SMNVEV (reference sequence). The CDR3 spells CASSLSRRAGTETQYF. The CDR3 bases are TGTGCCAGCAGTTTATCGAGGAGGGCAGGGACAGAGACCCAGTACTTC.

This clone was detected only a few times. Other DNA sequences in this specimen translate into the identical CDR3. The rearrangement links TRBV6-5 to TRBJ1-6; D call uncertain. The CDR3 consists of 12 residues. The germline gives CDR1 MNHEY, CDR2 SVGAGI. With 0 bases removed from V and 7 bases from J, the gap between germline ends came to 1 base. The CDR3 here is CASSYSNSPLHF. CDR3 DNA: TGTGCCAGCAGTTACTCAAATTCACCCCTCCACTTT.